Sequencing of this T cell receptor beta chain was carried out in a study of T cell responses to AZD1222 COVID-19 vaccine. Study-wide results and caveats: Females outnumbered males among donors, who were mostly white British; clonal diversity was possibly underestimated. Nearly half of the spike-specific TCRs reportedly recognize variant regions that carry no mutations. Seropositive status at baseline applied to only five to seven AZD1222 recipients.

Repertoires were generated with immunoSEQ multiplex PCR, while TCRdb's copy carries only in-frame clones and drops some. The repertoire holds 120,000 to 150,000 clones, with around 90% as singletons. Trimming at V came to 0 bases and at J to 3 bases, leaving 1 base not matched to a gene. This CDR3 spans 14 amino acids. Germline V CDR1 and CDR2: SGHAT, FQNNGV. On this clone: Its target is unknown.

The sequences come from peripheral blood, collected 28 days after the second dose of the MenACWY control vaccine. The receptor's source is an adult who received the MenACWY meningococcal vaccine as a control. The rearrangement uses TRBV11-2 and TRBJ1-2; 7 nucleotides agree with TRBD1. The CDR3 region is CASSLDGTDYGYTF. CDR3 in DNA: TGTGCCAGCAGCTTAGACGGGACAGACTATGGCTACACCTTC.